This TCR beta chain was sequenced during a study of T cell clonality in common variable immunodeficiency. Trimming stripped 3 bases from V and 7 bases from J, with 7 bases between. This CDR3 region has 12 residues. CDR1 and CDR2 from the germline V gene are WNHNN and SYGVQD (reference sequence). Many counts were recorded for this clone. The read stops 3 residues short of the end of the CDR3; the missing end is completed from the germline J gene. Clones were sequenced by immunoSEQ multiplex PCR, and TCRdb holds only the in-frame ones, with some missing. The sample offers tens of thousands of clones and no singletons, the top ten holding under 1%.

The sequenced material came from peripheral blood mononuclear cells. This sequence was found in a person between 18 and 69 years old in good health. V is TRBV10-1 and J is TRBJ2-1; D is unresolved. This chain's CDR3 is CASSDLRNEQFF. CDR3 bases read: TGCGCCAGCAGTGACCTAAGAAATGAG.